Sequencing of this T cell receptor (beta chain) was carried out in a study of Ad26.COV2.S vaccination and SARS-CoV-2 variants. Looking at the study overall: Doses of Ad26.COV2.S were injected into muscle once or twice, 56 days apart.

Treatment indicated: 15 to 20 received Ad26.COV2.S at low or high dose, single or two shots; about 5 received placebo; per-sample allocation not given. Samples came from day 63 after the first vaccine or placebo injection. Whoever gave the sample was an adult aged 18-55 years in Boston. Participants' vaccine, an Ad26 vector, delivered Wuhan-strain SARS-CoV-2 spike. Generated by immunoSEQ multiplex PCR, the TCRdb table keeps only in-frame clones and is missing some. The sample lists about 330,000 clones; roughly 90% were seen once. The CDR3 spans 13 residues. Germline V gene lookup returns CDR1 MNHEY and CDR2 SMNVEV (reference sequence). J lost 4 bases, V lost 8 bases, and 4 bases had no gene match. A word on this clone: Its target is not known.

The study, taken as a whole, reports: The analyses of TCR breadth and depth may have understated the size of total T cell responses.

The V and J genes are TRBV27 and TRBJ2-1; TRBD1 aligns across 8 bases. The material sequenced was peripheral blood, taken in a trial of Ad26.COV2.S vaccine versus placebo. This clonotype was obtained from a person between 18 and 65 years old who received the Ad26.COV2.S COVID-19 vaccine or a placebo. CDR3 DNA: TGTGCCAGCGGGACAGGACCTTACAATGAGCAGTTCTTC. This codes for CASGTGPYNEQFF.